Included here is one T cell receptor beta chain sequence, with context. This CDR3 spans 14 amino acids. The germline CDR1 and CDR2 sequences are MNHNY and SVGAGI (reference sequence). V lost 0 bases and J 0 bases, leaving 6 bases between the germline ends. The sample originates from a study of blood T cell repertoires in COVID-19. Study as a whole: Samples taken during acute and convalescent COVID-19 were collected in the United States, Italy and Spain.

The study drew participants aged about 18 to 90 years from about two dozen US areas. Those designated as exposed participants met a COVID-19 case within 2 weeks before study entry. Clones were sequenced by immunoSEQ multiplex PCR, and TCRdb holds only the in-frame ones, with some missing. Here the sample spans about 310,000 clones, approximately 81% being singletons. The source is a woman in her 30s who had been exposed to COVID-19. The specimen was PBMCs or T cells enriched from blood (not recorded which). The gene calls are TRBV6-6 and TRBJ2-7; D call uncertain. CDR3 nucleotide sequence: TGTGCCAGCAGTTACTCACCAGTCTCCTACGAGCAGTACTTC. Protein: CASSYSPVSYEQYF.